One and the same sample provided the 20 T cell receptor beta chains below, sequenced in a study of radiotherapy plus CTLA-4 blockade in lung cancer. Using immunoSEQ multiplex PCR, the repertoire was profiled, and TCRdb retains in-frame clones only, with some absent. The table lists around 95,000 clones, approximately 83% of them singletons, with roughly 0.85% in the top ten. This specimen consisted of peripheral blood, obtained from a patient treated with radiotherapy plus ipilimumab. These receptors originate from a human donor with non-small cell lung cancer who had stable disease on radiotherapy plus ipilimumab.

The chain recombines TRBV7-2 with TRBJ1-1; TRBD1 matches 10 bases. Per the germline V gene, CDR1 is SGHTA and CDR2 is FQGNSA. The junction had 4 bases not matched to a gene; V was cut back by 5 bases and J by 1 base. This CDR3 has 15 residues. In DNA, the CDR3 is TGTGCCAGCAGCCCCGACAGGGGGCGGAACACTGAAGCTTTCTTT. Its translation is CASSPDRGRNTEAFF.

J is TRBJ2-7 and V is TRBV6-1; 7 nucleotides match TRBD2. V shed 8 bases, J shed 12 bases, and the junction held 22 bases outside the gene matches. Germline CDR1 MNHNS, CDR2 SASEGT. The CDR3 consists of 15 residues. DNA for the CDR3: TGTGCCAGCGAGAGTGCGGGAGAAGCGGTAGGAAAAATGTACTTC. It is translated as CASESAGEAVGKMYF.

This clone was recorded only once. This chain joins TRBV6-1 and TRBJ2-2, with D unresolved. The germline gives CDR1 MNHNS, CDR2 SASEGT. This CDR3 is built from 17 residues. Between the trimmed V and J ends, which lost 4 bases and 0 bases, there was a span of 15 bases. The CDR3 spells CASSVFSQTTNTGELFF. CDR3 nucleotides: TGTGCCAGCAGTGTTTTCTCCCAGACCACGAACACCGGGGAGCTGTTTTTT.

This clone was seen more than once but under ten times. This chain uses TRBV5-6 with TRBJ1-4; TRBD1 matches 8 bases. The V gene end was trimmed by 0 bases and the J gene end by 3 bases; junction bases not matched to a gene: 4. The CDR3 is made up of 16 amino acids. Germline V lookup: CDR1 SGHDT, CDR2 YYEEEE. Here the CDR3 DNA reads TGTGCCAGCAGCTTGGGCAGGGGGCGATCTAATGAAAAACTGTTTTTT. Translation gives CASSLGRGRSNEKLFF.

The CDR3 region is CASSPLLPGGREQFF. The CDR3 DNA is TGTGCCAGCAGCCCCCTGCTCCCGGGGGGGCGGGAGCAGTTCTTC. This chain uses TRBV7-2 with TRBJ2-1, with 8 bases fitting TRBD2. V lost 5 bases to trimming and J lost 10 bases; unmatched junction nucleotides: 13. Per germline, CDR1 SGHTA and CDR2 FQGNSA. The CDR3 covers 15 residues.

V and J are TRBV30 and TRBJ1-2; 12 positions agree with TRBD1. CDR3 length equals 14 residues. V lost 2 bases, J lost 8 bases, and 6 bases stayed unmatched. In germline, CDR1 is GTSNPN, CDR2 SVGIG (reference sequence). The CDR3 DNA reads as TGTGCCTGGAGTCGGGACAGGGGGCTAGGAGGCTACACCTTC. It yields the protein CAWSRDRGLGGYTF.

The rearrangement links TRBV27 to TRBJ2-7; weak D call: TRBD1 (6 bases). Germline CDR1 is MNHEY and CDR2 is SMNVEV (reference sequence). The CDR3 has 14 residues. Trimming took off 4 bases at V and 2 bases at J, with 12 bases between the two ends. The CDR3 sequence is CASSSRDTTYEQYF. As DNA, the CDR3 is TGTGCCAGCAGTTCCCGGGACACTACCTACGAGCAGTACTTC.

The chain joins TRBV5-6 to TRBJ2-7; D gene unclear. V lost 3 bases to trimming and J lost 4 bases, with 8 bases between them. This CDR3 is 12 amino acids long. CDR1 is SGHDT, CDR2 YYEEEE, per germline. The CDR3 nucleotides are TGTGCCAGCAGCTCCATAGATTACGAGCAGTACTTC. Amino acid sequence: CASSSIDYEQYF.

This chain connects TRBV27 to TRBJ2-2; possible D gene TRBD1, 7 bases. Between the trimmed V and J ends, which lost 8 bases and 3 bases, there was a span of 22 bases. The CDR3 loop spans 17 amino acids. The germline V gene has CDR1 MNHEY and CDR2 SMNVEV (reference sequence). The CDR3 sequence: CASGSPSGGRYTGELFF. The CDR3, as DNA: TGTGCCAGCGGAAGCCCCTCAGGGGGGAGATACACCGGGGAGCTGTTTTTT.

The CDR3: CASSSSPGQGLVEERNTIYF. The CDR3 DNA sequence: TGTGCCAGCAGCTCCAGTCCGGGACAGGGGCTGGTGGAGGAAAGAAACACCATATATTTT. The gene calls are TRBV7-8 and TRBJ1-3; 10 bases agree with TRBD1. V gave up 4 bases and J gave up 5 bases; unmatched junction bases: 20. CDR1 is SGHVS, CDR2 FQNEAQ, per germline. The CDR3 consists of 20 residues.

The chain carries TRBV7-9 and TRBJ1-2, with 7 bases lining up with TRBD1. Looked up from germline, CDR1 is SEHNR and CDR2 is FQNEAQ (reference sequence). The CDR3 is 13 amino acids. The V gene end was trimmed by 1 base and the J gene end by 8 bases; junction bases not matched to a gene: 4. CDR3 nucleotide sequence: TGTGCCAGCAGCTTAGTAGGGGACAGCGGCTACACCTTC. It encodes CASSLVGDSGYTF.

The chain couples TRBV28 to TRBJ2-7, with TRBD1 identical over 7 bases. The CDR3 is 14 amino acids. The germline gives CDR1 MDHEN, CDR2 SYDVKM. With 2 bases clipped from V and 2 bases from J, the junction kept 3 bases outside the gene matches. The CDR3 loop is CASSLEGAPYEQYF. The DNA for the CDR3 is TGTGCCAGCAGTTTAGAGGGGGCACCCTACGAGCAGTACTTC. Complete variable domain (other parts from reference TRBV28 and TRBJ2-7): DVKVTQSSRYLVKRTGEKVFLECVQDMDHENMFWYRQDPGLGLRLIYFSYDVKMKEKGDIPEGYSVSREKKERFSLILESASTNQTSMYLCASSLEGAPYEQYFGPGTRLTVT.

The rearrangement joins TRBV7-3 to TRBJ2-6, with D perhaps assigned TRBD1 or TRBD2 (6 bases each). Germline CDR1 reads SGHTA; CDR2 reads FQGTGA. V was trimmed by 2 bases and J by 0 bases, leaving 11 bases between them. The CDR3 runs 17 residues. The CDR3 reads CASSLGGTSSGANVLTF. CDR3 coding DNA: TGTGCCAGCAGCTTAGGCGGGACAAGCTCTGGGGCCAACGTCCTGACTTTC.

The rearrangement joins TRBV6-6 to TRBJ2-3, with TRBD1 matching over 10 bases. The V gene end was trimmed by 4 bases and the J gene end by 3 bases; junction bases not matched to a gene: 4. The CDR3 covers 15 residues. The germline gives CDR1 MNHNY, CDR2 SVGAGI (reference sequence). The CDR3 loop reads CASSSWTGGTDTQYF. CDR3 bases: TGTGCCAGCAGTTCCTGGACAGGGGGGACAGATACGCAGTATTTT.

The table lists this clone with a few counts. The chain employs TRBV18 and TRBJ2-7; a weak D match, TRBD1 (5 bases). The germline V and J ends were trimmed by 3 bases and 0 bases, with 18 bases remaining between them. Per germline, CDR1 KGHSH and CDR2 LQKENI. The CDR3 is 17 residues long. The CDR3 reads CASSPKPWTLDSYEQYF. CDR3 nucleotide sequence: TGTGCCAGCTCACCCAAACCTTGGACACTCGACTCCTACGAGCAGTACTTC.

This clone showed up just once. The sample has other DNA sequences that encode this CDR3 too. This chain connects TRBV4-2 to TRBJ2-2; no firm D call. V was shortened by 3 bases and J by 4 bases, with 3 bases between the two germline ends. CDR1 is LGHNA and CDR2 is YNFKEQ in the germline V gene. The CDR3 extends over 12 amino acids. CDR3 DNA: TGTGCCAGCAGCCAGGTCACCGGGGAGCTGTTTTTT. It translates to CASSQVTGELFF.

This chain joins TRBV11-2 and TRBJ1-4; 7 bases line up with TRBD1. The ends lost 5 bases at V and 8 bases at J; junction bases unmatched: 11. CDR1 and CDR2 (germline): SGHAT, FQNNGV. This CDR3 has 15 amino acids. CDR3 residues: CASSKSGTEYEKLFF. The CDR3 DNA sequence: TGTGCCAGCAGCAAATCCGGGACAGAGTACGAAAAACTGTTTTTT.

V and J are TRBV5-1 and TRBJ2-5; D possibly matches TRBD1 or TRBD2 (6 bases each). Germline V gene lookup returns CDR1 SGHRS and CDR2 YFSETQ. V lost 2 bases, J lost 2 bases, and 10 bases lay in between. This CDR3 comprises 14 residues. The CDR3 DNA is TGCGCCAGCAGCTTAGGGGGGATTCAAGAGACCCAGTACTTC. This sequence encodes CASSLGGIQETQYF.

The chain links TRBV28 to TRBJ2-3; the match to TRBD2 covers 8 bases. Germline V CDR1 and CDR2: MDHEN, SYDVKM. The V segment lost 5 bases and the J segment 0 bases; nucleotides outside the gene matches: 16. The CDR3 runs to 19 residues. CDR3 nucleotide sequence: TGTGCCAGCAGTCACGGGGGCCTAGCGGGTTATGCTAGCACAGATACGCAGTATTTT. This translates into CASSHGGLAGYASTDTQYF.

The V call is TRBV6-1, the J call TRBJ2-1, with 9 bases matching TRBD2. The CDR3 length is 14 residues. J lost 11 bases, V lost 3 bases, and 8 bases had no gene match. CDR1 MNHNS and CDR2 SASEGT come from the germline V gene. CDR3 DNA sequence: TGTGCCAGCAGTGACGGGGCGGGGGGGCGAAAGCAGTTCTTC. Protein sequence: CASSDGAGGRKQFF.